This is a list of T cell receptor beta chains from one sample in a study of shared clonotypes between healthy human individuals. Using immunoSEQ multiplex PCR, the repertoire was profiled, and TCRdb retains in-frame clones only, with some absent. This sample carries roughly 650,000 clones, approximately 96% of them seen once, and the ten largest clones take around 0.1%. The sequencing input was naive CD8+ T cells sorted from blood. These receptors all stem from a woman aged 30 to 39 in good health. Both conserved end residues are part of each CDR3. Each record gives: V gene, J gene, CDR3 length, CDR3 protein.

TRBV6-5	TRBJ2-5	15	CASSPSGSSGETQYF
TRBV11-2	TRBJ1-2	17	CASSLVGAGTGLLGYTF
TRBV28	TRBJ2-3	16	CASRDPSGRRADTQYF
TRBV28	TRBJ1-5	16	CASSLYRGGSNQPQHF
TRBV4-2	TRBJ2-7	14	CASKLAGGSYEQYF
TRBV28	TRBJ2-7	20	CASSLDTVGLPTGLAYEQYF
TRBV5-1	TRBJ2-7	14	CASSLVDYSYEQYF
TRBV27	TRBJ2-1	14	CASSLRTSGNEQFF
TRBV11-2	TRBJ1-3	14	CASSLFPGGNTIYF
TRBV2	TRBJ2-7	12	CASGGSSTQQYF
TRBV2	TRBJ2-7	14	CASIFSGRGDEQYF
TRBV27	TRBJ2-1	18	CASSFVSPAGGPYNEQFF
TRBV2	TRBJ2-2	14	CASSETTGTGELFF
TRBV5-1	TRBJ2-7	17	CASSPASSGTGPYEQYF
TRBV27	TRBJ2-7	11	CASSLGLEQYF
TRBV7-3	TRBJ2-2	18	CASSLPPGLAGGSGELFF
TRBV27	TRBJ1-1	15	CASSPTSAMNTEAFF
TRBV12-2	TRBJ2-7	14	CASRSLRLALEQYF
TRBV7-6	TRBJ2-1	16	CASSPIAGGSYNEQFF
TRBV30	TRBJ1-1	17	CAWSFGLPGVLNTEAFF
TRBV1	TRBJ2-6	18	CTSSQDRAGPPGANVLTF
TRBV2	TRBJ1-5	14	CASSHLDRGQPQHF
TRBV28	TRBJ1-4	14	CASSLVATNEKLFF
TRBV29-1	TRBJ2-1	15	CSVYPGLAGENEQFF
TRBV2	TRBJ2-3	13	CAREREGTDTQYF
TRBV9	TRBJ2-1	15	CASSVAGGPSNEQFF
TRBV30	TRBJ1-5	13	CAWSEWDNQPQHF
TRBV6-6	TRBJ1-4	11	CASSSGVGLFF
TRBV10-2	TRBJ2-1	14	CASSEHRAANEQFF
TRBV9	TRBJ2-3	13	CASSEGGTTTQYF
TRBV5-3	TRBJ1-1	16	CARSFFSVQEGTEAFF
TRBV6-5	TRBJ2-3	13	CASSYHLTDTQYF
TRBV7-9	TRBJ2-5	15	CASSLLFPGGETQYF
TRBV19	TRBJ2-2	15	CASSQLAGESGELFF
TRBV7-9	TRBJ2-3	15	CASSPGAASTDTQYF
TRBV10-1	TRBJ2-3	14	CASSAGQYTDTQYF
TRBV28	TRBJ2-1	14	CASSLYSAYNEQFF
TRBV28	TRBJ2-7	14	CASRYGAGAHEQYF
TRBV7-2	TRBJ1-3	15	CASSLGGGTGNTIYF
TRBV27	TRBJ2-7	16	CASSLSMGSRVYEQYF
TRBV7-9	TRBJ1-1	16	CASSSTDPRQEREAFF
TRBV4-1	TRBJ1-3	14	CASSLEGRSNTIYF
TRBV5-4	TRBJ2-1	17	CASSSPTSGKSYNEQFF
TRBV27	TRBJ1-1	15	CASSLSQGLNTEAFF
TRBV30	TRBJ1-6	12	CAYTPGDSPLHF
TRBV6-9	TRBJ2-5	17	CASSYTSRDREQETQYF
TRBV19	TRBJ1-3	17	CASRTSETAAMWDTIYF
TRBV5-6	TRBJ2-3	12	CASSLNPDTQYF
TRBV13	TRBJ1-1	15	CASSQPEGGNTEAFF
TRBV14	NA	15	CASSQINQGYYEQYF
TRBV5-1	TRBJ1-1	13	CASSLGENTEAFF
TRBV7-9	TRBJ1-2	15	CASSLGAGAGLGYTF
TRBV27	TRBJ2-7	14	CASRLAGGPLEQYF